This entry is about one T cell receptor beta chain. Only in-frame clones appear in the TCRdb table, and some are missing; sequencing was by immunoSEQ multiplex PCR. The sample shows fewer than 250,000 clones, almost 90% of them seen only once. This sample stems from a study of blood T cell repertoires in COVID-19. Study-level information: Spain, Italy and the United States supplied samples that represented acute and convalescent COVID-19. Nucleic acid was either cDNA or gDNA, and it came from T cells, B-cell-depleted T cells, or PBMCs.

The CDR3 is 14 residues long. CDR1 SQVTM and CDR2 ANQGSEA come from the germline V gene. The junction had 5 bases not matched to a gene; V was cut back by 7 bases and J by 0 bases. The chain employs TRBV29-1 and TRBJ1-2; TRBD1 aligns across 10 bases. The sequencing input was peripheral blood. This clonotype was obtained from a woman aged 60-75 years with acute or convalescent COVID-19. Written as DNA, the CDR3 is TGCAGCGCCAAGGGGACAGGGGCTAACTATGGCTACACCTTC. This encodes CSAKGTGANYGYTF.